The clone carrying this T cell receptor beta chain was counted a single time. This sample is part of a study of blood T cell repertoires in COVID-19. Study overall: From T cells, B-cell-depleted T cells, or PBMCs came the material, which was cDNA or gDNA.

The junction had 13 bases not matched to a gene; V was cut back by 3 bases and J by 7 bases. The CDR3 spans 17 residues. Per the germline V gene, CDR1 is SGHRS and CDR2 is YFSETQ. As originally analysed: Using reference gene primer amplification, nucleated cell counts were estimated. Profiled with immunoSEQ multiplex PCR; TCRdb holds only in-frame clones, not every one. D and trimming were read from the DNA, whereas the V and J calls and clone size are those reported in that table. The sample has under 200,000 clones, roughly 84% seen once; the top ten hold about 14%. The chain carries TRBV5-1 and TRBJ2-1, with 10 bases lining up with TRBD2. Source material: peripheral blood. The receptor's source is a man younger than 35 with active or convalescent COVID-19. The CDR3 is CASSSGGLAGVGNEQFF. Here the CDR3 DNA reads TGCGCCAGCAGCTCAGGGGGCCTAGCGGGAGTAGGAAATGAGCAGTTCTTC.